Listed here are 14 T cell receptor beta chains from one sample, sequenced in a study of blood T cell repertoires in COVID-19 (dated by TCRdb to between 2020 and 2021). Library prep was done by the immunoSEQ multiplex PCR assay. TCRdb limited this immuneACCESS table to in-frame rearrangements with V and J called. A share of clones is missing; checked studies link under half to unresolved V genes, and the rest is unexplained. A total of more than 40,000 clones appear in this sample, 88% of them only once. The top ten clones comprise over 7.5% of the sample. The material sequenced was peripheral blood. These receptors were obtained from a middle-aged man with active COVID-19.

The chain combines TRBV30 with TRBJ2-2; no clear D. The CDR3 loop spans 14 amino acids. Per germline, CDR1 GTSNPN and CDR2 SVGIG (reference sequence). The germline V and J ends were trimmed by 0 bases and 7 bases, with 12 bases remaining between them. The CDR3 protein is CAWSVPAGSGELFF. The CDR3 DNA is TGTGCCTGGAGTGTACCCGCAGGCAGCGGGGAGCTGTTTTTT.

This clone was observed once. The rearrangement uses TRBV27 and TRBJ2-1; 9 positions match TRBD2. J gave up 4 bases and V 5 bases, and 18 bases lay outside the gene matches. From germline, CDR1 is MNHEY and CDR2 SMNVEV (reference sequence). The CDR3 length is 19 residues. CDR3 region: CASSIFGGRVTSSYNEQFF. For the CDR3, the DNA is TGTGCCAGCAGTATTTTTGGCGGGAGGGTAACCTCCTCATACAATGAGCAGTTCTTC.

The chain couples TRBV29-1 to TRBJ1-1; D might be TRBD1 (5 bases). This CDR3 has 12 amino acids. V shed 5 bases and J shed 5 bases, with 12 bases lying between them. CDR1 and CDR2 (germline): SQVTM, ANQGSEA. The CDR3: CSVQGARTEAFF. CDR3 DNA sequence: TGCAGCGTTCAAGGGGCTCGGACTGAAGCTTTCTTT. The full variable domain, its missing parts supplied by reference TRBV29-1 and TRBJ1-1, is SAVISQKPSRDICQRGTSLTIQCQVDSQVTMMFWYRQQPGQSLTLIATANQGSEATYESGFVIDKFPISRPNLTFSTLTVSNMSPEDSSIYLCSVQGARTEAFFGQGTRLTVV.

The chain carries TRBV4-1 and TRBJ2-1, with D possibly being TRBD2 (6 bases). The V and J ends lost 1 base and 8 bases respectively, with 15 bases between them. From germline, CDR1 is MGHRA and CDR2 YSYEKL. The length of the CDR3 is 15 residues. Written as DNA, the CDR3 is TGCGCCAGCAGCCAAGGACTCGATCCGGGGGATGAGCAGTTCTTC. Translation gives CASSQGLDPGDEQFF.

The chain links TRBV3-1 (or the pseudogene TRBV3-2) to TRBJ1-2; D call uncertain. V lost 0 bases and J lost 8, with 16 bases in between. This CDR3 is 15 amino acids long. CDR1 is LGHDT and CDR2 is YNNKEL in the germline V gene (reference sequence). CDR3 sequence reads: CASSQDPAGTRGYTF. Written as DNA, the CDR3 is TGTGCCAGCAGCCAAGATCCTGCAGGAACGAGAGGCTACACCTTC.

The CDR3 spells CSGFRDRGDTQYF. The CDR3 DNA is TGCAGCGGCTTCCGGGACAGGGGAGATACGCAGTATTTT. The chain links TRBV29-1 to TRBJ2-3; 10 bases fit TRBD1. V lost 7 bases and J lost 5; bases outside the gene matches: 6. The germline V gene has CDR1 SQVTM and CDR2 ANQGSEA. The CDR3 covers 13 residues.

This rearrangement joins TRBV5-1 to TRBJ2-1; unclear D gene. CDR1 is SGHRS, CDR2 YFSETQ, per germline. The length of the CDR3 is 15 residues. Between the trimmed V and J ends, which lost 4 bases and 0 bases, there was a span of 11 bases. In nucleotides, the CDR3 is TGCGCCAGCAGCCCCGAGGTAAGCTCCTACAATGAGCAGTTCTTC. Its translation is CASSPEVSSYNEQFF.

The table lists this clone with a count of one. This chain uses TRBV19 with TRBJ1-1; TRBD1 aligns across 7 bases. CDR1 is LNHDA and CDR2 is SQIVND in the germline V gene (reference sequence). CDR3 size: 15 residues. Trimming cost V 7 bases and J 4 bases; bases outside gene matches: 12. The CDR3 protein is CASIEGGQEGTEAFF. In DNA, the CDR3 is TGTGCCAGTATAGAGGGCGGACAGGAGGGCACTGAAGCTTTCTTT. Combining the CDR3 with reference TRBV19 and TRBJ1-1 gives the whole variable domain DGGITQSPKYLFRKEGQNVTLSCEQNLNHDAMYWYRQDPGQGLRLIYYSQIVNDFQKGDIAEGYSVSREKKESFPLTVTSAQKNPTAFYLCASIEGGQEGTEAFFGQGTRLTVV.

The genes are TRBV5-6 and TRBJ2-1; a weak D match, TRBD1 (6 bases). This CDR3 comprises 15 residues. Germline V gene data show CDR1 as SGHDT and CDR2 as YYEEEE. The V and J ends lost 5 bases and 0 bases respectively, with 12 bases between them. Here the CDR3 DNA reads TGTGCCAGCAGGAAGGACAGAAGCTCCTACAATGAGCAGTTCTTC. This translates into CASRKDRSSYNEQFF.

V gene TRBV19 combines with J gene TRBJ2-3, with 12 bases that match TRBD2. CDR1 is LNHDA and CDR2 is SQIVND in the germline V gene (reference sequence). Losses at the gene ends were 6 bases for V and 2 bases for J; bases not matched to a gene: 3. The CDR3 covers 15 residues. The CDR3 sequence: CASRGLAGLTDTQYF. The DNA for the CDR3 is TGTGCCAGTAGGGGACTAGCGGGCCTCACAGATACGCAGTATTTT.

In DNA form, the CDR3 reads TGTGCCAGCAGTGACTCGAGAGCGGGAGGGTTCTTC. Amino acids: CASSDSRAGGFF. The chain has TRBV6-4 and TRBJ2-1, with 9 nucleotides matching TRBD2. With 0 bases clipped from V and 15 bases from J, the junction kept 3 bases outside the gene matches. This CDR3 is built from 12 residues. Germline-derived CDR1 and CDR2 are MRHNA and SNTAGT.

The J gene is TRBJ2-3, the V gene TRBV6-6; 15 bases line up with TRBD2. Germline V gene data show CDR1 as MNHNY and CDR2 as SVGAGI (reference sequence). This CDR3 has 15 amino acids. The V gene end was trimmed by 6 bases and the J gene end by 14 bases; junction bases not matched to a gene: 12. The CDR3 sequence is CASRPEGLAGGQTYF. As DNA, the CDR3 is TGTGCCAGCAGGCCGGAAGGACTAGCGGGGGGGCAGACGTATTTT.

The chain links TRBV9 to TRBJ2-1; TRBD2 aligns across 10 bases. J gave up 7 bases and V 6 bases, and 16 bases lay outside the gene matches. The CDR3 sequence is 17 residues long. Germline CDR1 reads SGDLS; CDR2 reads YYNGEE. In DNA form, the CDR3 reads TGTGCCAGCAACCTCGCAGGGACTAGCGTCGGGAGGAATGAGCAGTTCTTC. Its translation is CASNLAGTSVGRNEQFF.

This chain joins TRBV4-1 and TRBJ2-3; 16 bases align to TRBD2. This CDR3 is built from 19 residues. J lost 4 bases, V lost 1 base, and 8 bases had no gene match. Per germline, CDR1 MGHRA and CDR2 YSYEKL. The CDR3 DNA follows: TGCGCCAGCAGCCAAGCCGCGGGACTAGCGGGGGGGAGGCCAGATACGCAGTATTTT. Translating it yields CASSQAAGLAGGRPDTQYF.